The T cell receptor (beta chain) described here comes from a study of Siglec-9 on CD8 T cells in melanoma. Produced via immunoSEQ multiplex PCR; TCRdb's table is partial and in-frame only. This table holds tens of thousands of clones, roughly 78% found once. Germline CDR1 GTSNPN, CDR2 SVGIG (reference sequence). The CDR3 length is 14 residues. V gave up 8 bases and J gave up 6 bases, with 20 bases separating them. This clone was found once. The sample consisted of Siglec-9- CD8+ T cells sorted from blood. The TCR sequence derives from a human donor in good health. The chain links TRBV30 to TRBJ2-1, with D tentatively TRBD1 or TRBD2 (5 bases each). This CDR3 is CAARRERGGNEQFF. In DNA, the CDR3 is TGTGCCGCGAGACGGGAAAGGGGTGGCAATGAGCAGTTCTTC.